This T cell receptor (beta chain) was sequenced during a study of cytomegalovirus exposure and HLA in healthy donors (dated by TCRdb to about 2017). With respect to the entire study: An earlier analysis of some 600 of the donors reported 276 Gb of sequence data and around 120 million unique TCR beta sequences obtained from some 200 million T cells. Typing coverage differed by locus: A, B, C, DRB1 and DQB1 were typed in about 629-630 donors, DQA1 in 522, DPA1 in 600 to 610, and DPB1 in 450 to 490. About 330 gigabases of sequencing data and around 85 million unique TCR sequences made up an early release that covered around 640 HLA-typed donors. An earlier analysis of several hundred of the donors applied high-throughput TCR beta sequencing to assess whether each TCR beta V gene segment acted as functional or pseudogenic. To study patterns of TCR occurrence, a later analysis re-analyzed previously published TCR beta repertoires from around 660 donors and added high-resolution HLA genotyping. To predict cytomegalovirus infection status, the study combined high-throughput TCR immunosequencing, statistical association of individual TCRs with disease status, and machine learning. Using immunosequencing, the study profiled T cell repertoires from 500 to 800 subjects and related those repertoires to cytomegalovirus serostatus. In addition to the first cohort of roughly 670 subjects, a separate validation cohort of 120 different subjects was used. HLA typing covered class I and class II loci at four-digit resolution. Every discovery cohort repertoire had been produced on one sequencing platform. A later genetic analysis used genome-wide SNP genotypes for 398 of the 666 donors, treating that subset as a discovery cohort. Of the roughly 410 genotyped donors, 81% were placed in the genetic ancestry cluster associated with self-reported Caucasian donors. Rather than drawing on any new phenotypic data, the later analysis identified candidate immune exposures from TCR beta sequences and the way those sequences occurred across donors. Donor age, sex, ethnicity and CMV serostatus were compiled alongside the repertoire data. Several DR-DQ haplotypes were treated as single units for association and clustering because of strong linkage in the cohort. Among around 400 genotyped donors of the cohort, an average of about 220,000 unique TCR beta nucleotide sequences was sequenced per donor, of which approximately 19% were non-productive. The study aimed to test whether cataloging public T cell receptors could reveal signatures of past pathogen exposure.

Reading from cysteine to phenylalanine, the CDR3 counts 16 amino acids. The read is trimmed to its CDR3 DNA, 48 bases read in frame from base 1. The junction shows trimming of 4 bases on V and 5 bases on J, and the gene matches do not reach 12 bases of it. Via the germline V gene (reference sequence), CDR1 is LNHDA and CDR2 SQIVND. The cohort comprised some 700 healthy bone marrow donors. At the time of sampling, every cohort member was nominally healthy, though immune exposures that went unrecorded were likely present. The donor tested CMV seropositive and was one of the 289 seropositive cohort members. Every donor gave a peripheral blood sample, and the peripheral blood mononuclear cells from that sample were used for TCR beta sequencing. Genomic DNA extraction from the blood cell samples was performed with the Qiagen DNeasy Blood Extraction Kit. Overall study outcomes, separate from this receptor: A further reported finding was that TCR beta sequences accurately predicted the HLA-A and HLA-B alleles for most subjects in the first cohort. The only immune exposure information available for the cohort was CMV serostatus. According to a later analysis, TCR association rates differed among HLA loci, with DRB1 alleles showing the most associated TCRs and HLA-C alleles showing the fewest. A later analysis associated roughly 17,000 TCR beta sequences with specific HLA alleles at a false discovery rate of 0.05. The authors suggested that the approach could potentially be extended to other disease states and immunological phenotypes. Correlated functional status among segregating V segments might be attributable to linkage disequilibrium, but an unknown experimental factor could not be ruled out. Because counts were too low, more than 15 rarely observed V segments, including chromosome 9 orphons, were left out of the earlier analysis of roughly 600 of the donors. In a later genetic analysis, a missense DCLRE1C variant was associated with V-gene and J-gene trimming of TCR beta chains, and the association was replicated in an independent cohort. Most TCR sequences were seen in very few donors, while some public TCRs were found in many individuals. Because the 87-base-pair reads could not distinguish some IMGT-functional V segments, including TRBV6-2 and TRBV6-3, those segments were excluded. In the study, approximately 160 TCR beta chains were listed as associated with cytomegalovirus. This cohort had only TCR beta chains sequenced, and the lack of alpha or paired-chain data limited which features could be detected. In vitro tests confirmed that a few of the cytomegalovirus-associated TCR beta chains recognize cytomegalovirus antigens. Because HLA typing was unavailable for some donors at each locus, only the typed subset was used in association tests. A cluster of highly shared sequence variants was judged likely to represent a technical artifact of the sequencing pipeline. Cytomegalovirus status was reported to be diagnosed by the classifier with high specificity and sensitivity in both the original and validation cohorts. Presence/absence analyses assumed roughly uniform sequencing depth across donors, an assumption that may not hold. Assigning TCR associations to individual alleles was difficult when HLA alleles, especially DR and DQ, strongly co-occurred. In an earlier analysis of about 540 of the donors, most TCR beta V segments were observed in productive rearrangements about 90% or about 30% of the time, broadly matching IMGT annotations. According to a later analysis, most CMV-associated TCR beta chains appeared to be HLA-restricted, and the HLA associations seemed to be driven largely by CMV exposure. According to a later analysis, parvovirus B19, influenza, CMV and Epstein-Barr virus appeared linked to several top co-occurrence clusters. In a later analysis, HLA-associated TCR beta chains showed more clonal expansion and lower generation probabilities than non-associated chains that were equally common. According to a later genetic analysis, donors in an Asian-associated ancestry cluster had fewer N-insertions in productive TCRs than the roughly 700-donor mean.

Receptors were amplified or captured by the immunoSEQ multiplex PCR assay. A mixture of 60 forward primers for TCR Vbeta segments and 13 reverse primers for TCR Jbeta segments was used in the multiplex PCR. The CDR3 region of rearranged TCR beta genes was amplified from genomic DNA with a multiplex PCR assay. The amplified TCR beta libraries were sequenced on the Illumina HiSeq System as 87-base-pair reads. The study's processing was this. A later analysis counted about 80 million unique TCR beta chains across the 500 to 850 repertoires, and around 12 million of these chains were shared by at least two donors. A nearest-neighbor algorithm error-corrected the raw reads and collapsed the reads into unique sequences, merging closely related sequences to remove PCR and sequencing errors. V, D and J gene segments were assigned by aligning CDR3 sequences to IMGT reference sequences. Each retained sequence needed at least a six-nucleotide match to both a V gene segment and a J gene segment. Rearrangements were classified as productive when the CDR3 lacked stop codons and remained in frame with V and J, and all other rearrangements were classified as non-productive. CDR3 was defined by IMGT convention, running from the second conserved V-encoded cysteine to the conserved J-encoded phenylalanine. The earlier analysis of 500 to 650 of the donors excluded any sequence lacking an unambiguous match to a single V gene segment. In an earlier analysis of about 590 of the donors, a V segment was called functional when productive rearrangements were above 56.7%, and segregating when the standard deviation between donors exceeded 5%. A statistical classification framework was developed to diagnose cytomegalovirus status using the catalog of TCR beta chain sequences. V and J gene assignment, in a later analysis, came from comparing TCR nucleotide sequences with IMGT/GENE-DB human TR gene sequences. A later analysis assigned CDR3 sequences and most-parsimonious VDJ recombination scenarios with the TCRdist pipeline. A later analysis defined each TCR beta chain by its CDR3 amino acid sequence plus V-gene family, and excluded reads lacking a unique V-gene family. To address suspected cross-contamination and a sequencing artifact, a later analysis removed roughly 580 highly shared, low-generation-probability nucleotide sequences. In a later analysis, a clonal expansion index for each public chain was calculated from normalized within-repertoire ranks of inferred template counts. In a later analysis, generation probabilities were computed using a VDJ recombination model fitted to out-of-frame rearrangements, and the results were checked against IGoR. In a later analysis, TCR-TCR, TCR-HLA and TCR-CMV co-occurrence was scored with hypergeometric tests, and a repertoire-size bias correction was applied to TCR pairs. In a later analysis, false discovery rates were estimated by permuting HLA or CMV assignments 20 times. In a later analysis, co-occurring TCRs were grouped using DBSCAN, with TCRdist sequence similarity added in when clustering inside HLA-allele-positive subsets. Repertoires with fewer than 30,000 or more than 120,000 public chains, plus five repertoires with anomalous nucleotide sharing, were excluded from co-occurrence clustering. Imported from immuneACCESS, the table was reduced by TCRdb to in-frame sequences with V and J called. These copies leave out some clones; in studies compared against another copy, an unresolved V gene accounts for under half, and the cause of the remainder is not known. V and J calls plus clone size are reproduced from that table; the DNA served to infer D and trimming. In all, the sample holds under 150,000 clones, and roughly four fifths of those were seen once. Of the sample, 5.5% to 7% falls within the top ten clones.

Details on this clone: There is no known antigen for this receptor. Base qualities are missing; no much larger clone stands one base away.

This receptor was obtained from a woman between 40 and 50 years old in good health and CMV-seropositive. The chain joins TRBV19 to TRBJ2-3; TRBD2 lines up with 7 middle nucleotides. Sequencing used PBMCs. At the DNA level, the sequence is TGTGCCAGTAGTACATCTAGCGGCCACGGTGGAGATACGCAGTATTTT. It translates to CASSTSSGHGGDTQYF.